The following is a T cell receptor (beta chain) sequence with its context. Its antigen is not identified. What was sequenced were expressed TCRB transcripts, since all of the isolated RNA had been reverse transcribed. Profiling relied on immunoSEQ multiplex PCR, and the TCRdb table lists in-frame clones only, not all of them. The sample yields about 160,000 clones, approximately 62% seen once. This sample stems from a study of beta chain features in type 1 diabetes. Findings and caveats of the study: In comparison with healthy donors, patients had naive, central memory and Treg TCRB repertoires that appeared more similar. TCRB CDR3s were moderately but significantly shorter in Type 1 diabetes patients in all four CD4+ subsets.

V gave up 7 bases and J gave up 4 bases; unmatched junction bases: 9. The length of the CDR3 is 14 residues. Germline CDR1 reads SGHTA; CDR2 reads FQGNSA. CD4+ naive, central memory, regulatory and stem cell-like memory cells were sorted via CD45RO/CCR7/CD25/CD127/CD95/CD27. Purity exceeded 95% in all sorted populations. The gene calls are TRBV7-2 and TRBJ1-2; 7 bases align to TRBD1. This sequence originates from a man aged 30 to 45 with type 1 diabetes. The sample was naive CD4+ T cells from blood. The CDR3 DNA reads as TGTGCCAGCACCGAAAGGGGACAGCTCTATGGCTACACCTTC. Its translation is CASTERGQLYGYTF.